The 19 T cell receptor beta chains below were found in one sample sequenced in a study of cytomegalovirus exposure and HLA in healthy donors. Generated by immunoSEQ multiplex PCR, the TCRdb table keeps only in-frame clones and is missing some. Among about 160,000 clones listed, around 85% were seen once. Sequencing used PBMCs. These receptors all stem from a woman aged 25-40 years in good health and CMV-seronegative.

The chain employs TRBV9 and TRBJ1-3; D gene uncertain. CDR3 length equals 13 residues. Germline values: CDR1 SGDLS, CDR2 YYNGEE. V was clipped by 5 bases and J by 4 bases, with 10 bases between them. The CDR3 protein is CASSDSGGNTIYF. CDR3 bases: TGTGCCAGCAGTGATAGTGGCGGAAACACCATATATTTT.

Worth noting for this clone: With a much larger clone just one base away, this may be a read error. As DNA, the CDR3 is TGTGCCAGCAGCTTGGAATACGAGCAGTACTTC. Its protein product is CASSLEYEQYF. The chain is built from TRBV7-2 and TRBJ2-7; D remains ambiguous. Trimming took 3 bases from V and 4 from J, leaving 4 bases between them. There are 11 residues in the CDR3. The V gene's germline CDR1 is SGHTA and CDR2 FQGNSA.

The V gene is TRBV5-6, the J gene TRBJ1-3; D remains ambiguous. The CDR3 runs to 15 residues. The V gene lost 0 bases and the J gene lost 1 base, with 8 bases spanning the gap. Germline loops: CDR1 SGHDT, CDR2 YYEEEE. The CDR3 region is CASSLAQVSGNTIYF. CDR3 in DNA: TGTGCCAGCAGCTTGGCCCAGGTTTCTGGAAACACCATATATTTT.

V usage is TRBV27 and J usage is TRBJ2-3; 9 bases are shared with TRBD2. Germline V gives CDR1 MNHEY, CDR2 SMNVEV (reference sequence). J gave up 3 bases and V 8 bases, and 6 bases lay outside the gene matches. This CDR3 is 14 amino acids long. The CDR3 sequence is CASRAGGRTDTQYF. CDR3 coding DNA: TGTGCCAGCCGAGCGGGAGGAAGAACAGATACGCAGTATTTT.

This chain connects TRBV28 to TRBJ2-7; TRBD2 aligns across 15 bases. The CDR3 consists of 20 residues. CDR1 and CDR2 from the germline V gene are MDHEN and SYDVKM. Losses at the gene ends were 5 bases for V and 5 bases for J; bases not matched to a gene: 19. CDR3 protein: CASSNTSPGLAGGSPHEQYF. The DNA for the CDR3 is TGTGCCAGCAGTAATACTTCACCGGGACTAGCGGGAGGAAGTCCCCACGAGCAGTACTTC.

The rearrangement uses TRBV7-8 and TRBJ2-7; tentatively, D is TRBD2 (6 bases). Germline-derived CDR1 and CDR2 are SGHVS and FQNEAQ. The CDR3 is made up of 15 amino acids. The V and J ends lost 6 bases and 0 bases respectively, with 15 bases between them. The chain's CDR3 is CASSLSGDSSYEQYF. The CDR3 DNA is TGTGCCAGCAGTCTAAGTGGGGACTCCTCCTACGAGCAGTACTTC.

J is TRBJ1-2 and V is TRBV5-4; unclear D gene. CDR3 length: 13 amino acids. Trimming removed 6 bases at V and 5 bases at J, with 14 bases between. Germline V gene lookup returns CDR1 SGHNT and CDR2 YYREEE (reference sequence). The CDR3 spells CASTSWEIYGYTF. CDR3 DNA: TGTGCCAGCACCTCGTGGGAGATTTATGGCTACACCTTC.

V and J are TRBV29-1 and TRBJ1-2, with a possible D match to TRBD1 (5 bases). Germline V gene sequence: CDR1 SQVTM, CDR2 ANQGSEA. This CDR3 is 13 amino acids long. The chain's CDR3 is CGSGGSAEYGYTF. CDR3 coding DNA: TGCGGATCGGGGGGGAGCGCAGAGTATGGCTACACCTTC.

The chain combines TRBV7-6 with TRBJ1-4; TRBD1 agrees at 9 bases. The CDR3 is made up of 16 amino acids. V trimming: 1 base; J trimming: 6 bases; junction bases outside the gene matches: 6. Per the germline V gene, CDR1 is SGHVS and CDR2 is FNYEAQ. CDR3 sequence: CASSLGRDREYEKLFF. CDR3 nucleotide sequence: TGTGCCAGCAGCTTAGGTCGGGACAGGGAGTATGAAAAACTGTTTTTT. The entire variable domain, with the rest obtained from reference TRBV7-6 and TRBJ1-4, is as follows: GAGVSQSPRYKVTKRGQDVALRCDPISGHVSLYWYRQALGQGPEFLTYFNYEAQQDKSGLPNDRFSAERPEGSISTLTIQRTEQRDSAMYRCASSLGRDREYEKLFFGSGTQLSVL.

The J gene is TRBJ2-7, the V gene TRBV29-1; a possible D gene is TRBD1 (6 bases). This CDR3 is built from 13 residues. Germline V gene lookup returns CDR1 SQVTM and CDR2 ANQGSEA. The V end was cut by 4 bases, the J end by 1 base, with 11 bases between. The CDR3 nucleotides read TGCAGCGTTGGGGGCAGGGGTTCCTACGAGCAGTACTTC. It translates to CSVGGRGSYEQYF.

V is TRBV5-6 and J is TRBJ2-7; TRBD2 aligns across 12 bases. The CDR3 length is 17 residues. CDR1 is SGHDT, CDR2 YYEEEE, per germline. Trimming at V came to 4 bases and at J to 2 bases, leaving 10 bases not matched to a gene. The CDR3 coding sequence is TGTGCCAGCAGCATGAGTCCACTAGCGGGGGGAACCTACGAGCAGTACTTC. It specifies CASSMSPLAGGTYEQYF.

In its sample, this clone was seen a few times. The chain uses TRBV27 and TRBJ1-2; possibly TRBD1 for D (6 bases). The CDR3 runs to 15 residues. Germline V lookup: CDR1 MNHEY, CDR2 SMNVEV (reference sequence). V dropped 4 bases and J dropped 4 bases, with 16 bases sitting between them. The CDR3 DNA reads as TGTGCCAGCAGTTCATACCCCGGACAGATCTATGGCTACACCTTC. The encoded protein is CASSSYPGQIYGYTF.

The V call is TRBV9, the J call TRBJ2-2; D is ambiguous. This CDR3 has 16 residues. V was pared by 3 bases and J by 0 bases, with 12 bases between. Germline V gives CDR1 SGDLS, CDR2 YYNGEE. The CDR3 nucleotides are TGTGCCAGCAGCGGTCCTAGGGTATCGAACACCGGGGAGCTGTTTTTT. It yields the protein CASSGPRVSNTGELFF.

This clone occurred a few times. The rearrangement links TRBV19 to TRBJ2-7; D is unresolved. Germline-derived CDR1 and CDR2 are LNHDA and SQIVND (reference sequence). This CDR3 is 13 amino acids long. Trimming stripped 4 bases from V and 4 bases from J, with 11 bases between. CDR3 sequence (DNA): TGTGCCAGTAGTAGCGCCCCCGGGTACGAGCAGTACTTC. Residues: CASSSAPGYEQYF.

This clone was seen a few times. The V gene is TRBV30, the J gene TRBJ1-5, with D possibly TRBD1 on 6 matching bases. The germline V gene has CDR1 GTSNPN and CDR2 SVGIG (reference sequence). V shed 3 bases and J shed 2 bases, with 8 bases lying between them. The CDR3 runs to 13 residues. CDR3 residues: CAWSGGGNQPQHF. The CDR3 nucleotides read TGTGCCTGGAGCGGGGGCGGCAATCAGCCCCAGCATTTT.

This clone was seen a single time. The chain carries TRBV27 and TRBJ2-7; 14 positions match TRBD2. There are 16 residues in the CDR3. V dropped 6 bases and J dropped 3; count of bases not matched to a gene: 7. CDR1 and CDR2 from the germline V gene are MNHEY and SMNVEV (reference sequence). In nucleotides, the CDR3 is TGTGCCAGCAGAACCGGGACTAGCGGGAGTTACTACGAGCAGTACTTC. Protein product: CASRTGTSGSYYEQYF.

For the CDR3, the DNA is TGTGCCAGTAGTGCATTACTAGCGGGGAGTAATAATGAGCAGTTCTTC. Translated: CASSALLAGSNNEQFF. The chain carries TRBV19 and TRBJ2-1, with 10 bases that match TRBD2. CDR3 length: 16 amino acids. J was trimmed by 7 bases and V by 5 bases; bases with no gene match: 11. Germline CDR1 LNHDA, CDR2 SQIVND (reference sequence).

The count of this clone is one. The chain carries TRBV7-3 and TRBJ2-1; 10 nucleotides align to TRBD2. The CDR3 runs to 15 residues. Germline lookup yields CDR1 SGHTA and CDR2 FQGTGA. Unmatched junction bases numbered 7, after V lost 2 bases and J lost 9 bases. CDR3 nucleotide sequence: TGTGCCAGCAGCTTATCTAGCGGGAGATCCGGTGAGCAGTTCTTC. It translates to CASSLSSGRSGEQFF.

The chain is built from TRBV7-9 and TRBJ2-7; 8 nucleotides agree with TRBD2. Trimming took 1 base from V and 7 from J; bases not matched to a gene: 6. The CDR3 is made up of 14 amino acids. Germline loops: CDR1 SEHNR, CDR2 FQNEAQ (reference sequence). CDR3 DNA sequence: TGTGCCAGCAGCTTAGATCGGCGGGGGGATGAGCAGTACTTC. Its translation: CASSLDRRGDEQYF.